This T cell receptor (beta chain) was captured in a study of OX40 agonist ivuxolimab in advanced cancers. With regard to the full study: Ivuxolimab was a fully human IgG2 agonistic monoclonal antibody targeting the costimulatory receptor OX40 (CD134). Intravenous ivuxolimab was administered to patients every 2 weeks at six dose levels: 0.01, 0.1, 0.3, 1.5, 3 and 10 mg/kg. Among the 52 dose-escalation patients, some 20 had hepatocellular carcinoma, 15 melanoma, 9 renal cell carcinoma and 9 head and neck cancer. A male proportion of around 80% and a mean age of approximately 58 years, ranging from 23 to 79, were recorded for the dose-escalation cohort. Patients were allowed to have had prior anti-PD-1, anti-PD-L1 or anti-CTLA-4 therapy, and 40% of the dose-escalation patients had previously received checkpoint inhibitors. Three dose-escalation patients achieved partial responses, one with hepatocellular carcinoma and two with cutaneous melanoma. The purpose of peripheral TCRbeta sequencing was to test whether ivuxolimab changed TCR sequence diversity and led to clonal T-cell expansion. The paper reports the monotherapy dose-escalation portion (N of about 51 patients) of the phase I ivuxolimab trial.

Study-wide findings and limitations: After ivuxolimab, expanded clones were on average more numerous among CD8+ T cells than among CD4+ T cells. The antigen specificity of the peripheral T cells that underwent clonal expansion was not determined. Clonal expansion of both CD4+ and CD8+ blood T cells was observed from baseline to week 6 at doses 0.1 to 3.0 mg/kg. In the 0.1-3.0 mg/kg groups, partial responders were among the patients with the lowest normalized peripheral clonal expansion, particularly in CD8+ T cells. Low levels of normalized T-cell clonal expansion were also seen in some patients who did not respond.

Patients with a history of autoimmune disease or receiving systemic immunosuppression were excluded from the trial. Peripheral blood for TCR sequencing was collected from all dose cohorts at baseline, on cycle 4 day 1, and on cycle 7 day 1. The samples were taken from a phase I, first-in-human, multicenter, open-label dose-escalation trial of ivuxolimab. Adults with locally advanced or metastatic head and neck squamous cell, hepatocellular, melanoma or renal cell carcinoma were enrolled in the trial. Before TCR sequencing, CD4+ T cells and CD8+ T cells from peripheral blood were sorted into separate populations. About this clone itself: Its antigen specificity is not known. The sample holds no much larger clone one base away, and base qualities are not on file.

The junction carries 17 bases between V and J, which are trimmed by 4 bases and 1 base respectively. The CDR3, cysteine through phenylalanine, is 16 amino acids long. The only DNA kept is the CDR3, 48 bases in frame from the first base. Looking up the germline V gene yields CDR1 SGHDT and CDR2 YYEEEE. To sequence the TCRbeta CDR3 region, genomic DNA was isolated from the sorted cells. The immunoSEQ Assay was used to sequence the TCRbeta CDR3 regions. In TCRdb, the immuneACCESS table is reduced to in-frame sequences with V and J assigned. These tables do not hold every clone; where another copy was compared, an unresolved V gene accounts for under half, and the others remain unexplained. This sample comprises 68,000 or so clones, approximately 86% of them detected only once. The ten largest clonotypes hold around 1.9% of the sample.

The chain is assembled from TRBV5-6 and TRBJ1-1; 5 matching bases give a weak D call of TRBD1. The sequences come from CD4+ or CD8+ T cells sorted from blood, collected in a trial of the OX40 agonist ivuxolimab. The clonotype comes from an adult with an advanced solid tumor such as melanoma, head and neck, liver or kidney cancer. The CDR3 region has the sequence CASSPSLGTRNTEAFF. The nucleotide sequence is given as TGTGCCAGCAGCCCGAGCCTGGGGACTAGGAACACTGAAGCTTTCTTT.